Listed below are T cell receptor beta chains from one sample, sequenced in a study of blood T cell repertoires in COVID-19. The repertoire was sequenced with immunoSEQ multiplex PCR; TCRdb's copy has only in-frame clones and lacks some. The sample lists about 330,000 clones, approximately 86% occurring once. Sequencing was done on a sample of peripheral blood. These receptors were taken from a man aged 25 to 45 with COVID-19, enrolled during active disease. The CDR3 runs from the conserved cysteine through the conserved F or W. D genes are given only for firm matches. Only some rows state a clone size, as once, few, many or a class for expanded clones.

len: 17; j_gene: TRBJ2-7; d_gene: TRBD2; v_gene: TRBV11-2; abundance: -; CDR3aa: CASSLDYMLAGVYEQYF; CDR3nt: TGTGCCAGCAGCTTAGATTATATGCTAGCGGGAGTATACGAGCAGTACTTC
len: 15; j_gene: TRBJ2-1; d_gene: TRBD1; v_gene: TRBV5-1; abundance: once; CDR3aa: CASSYKWDRGGEQFF; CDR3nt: TGCGCCAGCAGCTATAAATGGGACAGGGGCGGTGAGCAGTTCTTC
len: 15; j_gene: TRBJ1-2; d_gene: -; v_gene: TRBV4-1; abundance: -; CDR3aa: CASSQETGIGYGYTF; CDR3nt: TGCGCCAGCAGCCAAGAAACAGGGATCGGCTATGGCTACACCTTC
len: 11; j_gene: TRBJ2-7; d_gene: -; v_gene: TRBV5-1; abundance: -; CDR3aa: CASSGSYEQYF; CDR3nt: TGCGCCAGCAGCGGCAGCTACGAGCAGTACTTC
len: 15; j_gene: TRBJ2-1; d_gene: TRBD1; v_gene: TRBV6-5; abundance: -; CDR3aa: CASSLRTGGGNEQFF; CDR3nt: TGTGCCAGCAGTCTACGGACAGGGGGCGGCAATGAGCAGTTCTTC
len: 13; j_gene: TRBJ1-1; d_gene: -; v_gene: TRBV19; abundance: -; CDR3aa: CASSAGVGTEAFF; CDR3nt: TGTGCCAGTAGTGCAGGGGTAGGCACTGAAGCTTTCTTT
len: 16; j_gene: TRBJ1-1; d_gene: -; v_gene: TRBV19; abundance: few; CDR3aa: CASMPYRQARGTEAFF; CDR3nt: TGTGCCAGTATGCCTTATCGGCAGGCCAGGGGCACTGAAGCTTTCTTT
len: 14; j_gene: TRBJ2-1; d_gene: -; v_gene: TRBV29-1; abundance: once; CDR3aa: CSVAGQGIGNEQFF; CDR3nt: TGCAGCGTTGCCGGGCAGGGGATTGGCAATGAGCAGTTCTTC
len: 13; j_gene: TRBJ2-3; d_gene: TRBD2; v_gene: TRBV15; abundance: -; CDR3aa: CATSPRRETYSLF; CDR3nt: TGTGCCACCAGCCCCCGGCGGGAGACCTATTCGTTATTT
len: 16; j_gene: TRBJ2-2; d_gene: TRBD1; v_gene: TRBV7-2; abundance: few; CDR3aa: CASSLGDRGIAGELFF; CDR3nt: TGTGCCAGCAGCTTAGGGGACAGGGGGATCGCCGGGGAGCTGTTTTTT